The 16 T cell receptor beta chains below all came from one sample that was sequenced in a study of CD8 T cells in Susac syndrome. cDNA came from roughly 0.47 to 1 ug RNA primed by random hexamers. TCRdb fed the immunoSEQ multiplex PCR reads into MiXCR, producing one record per CDR3 protein. The profile shows around 150,000 distinct CDR3 sequences, roughly 95% of them singletons. The sample was CD4+ T cells from PBMCs. Every receptor here comes from a human donor with Susac syndrome.

In DNA, the CDR3 is TGCAGTGCCAACGTCATCAATGAGCAGTTCTTC. Residues: CSANVINEQFF. The V call is TRBV20-1, the J call TRBJ2-1; unclear D gene. V was clipped by 6 bases and J by 6 bases, with 9 bases between them. CDR1 and CDR2 from the germline V gene are DFQATT and SNEGSKA (reference sequence). This CDR3 is built from 11 residues.

V usage is TRBV7-2 and J usage is TRBJ2-3; 11 bases are a match to TRBD2. Germline V gives CDR1 SGHTA, CDR2 FQGNSA. This CDR3 has 16 residues. The junction had 8 bases not matched to a gene; V was cut back by 5 bases and J by 4 bases. The CDR3 nucleotides are TGTGCCAGCAGCATTCTAGCGGGAGGCCAGTCAGATACGCAGTATTTT. Translated: CASSILAGGQSDTQYF.

This sequence joins TRBV29-1 and TRBJ1-2, with 7 bases identical to TRBD1. J lost 6 bases, V lost 4 bases, and 2 bases had no gene match. There are 11 residues in the CDR3. CDR1 is SQVTM and CDR2 is ANQGSEA in the germline V gene. The CDR3 DNA follows: TGCAGCGTTGGCGGACAGGATGGCTACACCTTC. This codes for CSVGGQDGYTF.

The rearrangement uses TRBV5-4 and TRBJ2-5; TRBD2 agrees at 8 bases. This CDR3 has 13 residues. CDR1 is SGHNT and CDR2 is YYREEE in the germline V gene (reference sequence). The J segment lost 5 bases and the V segment lost 3 bases, leaving 3 bases of the junction unmatched. CDR3 loop: CASSSGGTETQYF. The DNA of the CDR3 is TGTGCCAGCAGCTCGGGGGGGACTGAGACCCAGTACTTC.

CDR3 in DNA: TGTGCCAGCAGTTTGTTTAGGGGAGGCGAGACCCAGTACTTC. It is translated as CASSLFRGGETQYF. The chain links TRBV12-3 or TRBV12-4 to TRBJ2-5; TRBD2 might be the D (6 bases). Trimming took off 3 bases at V and 5 bases at J, with 13 bases between the two ends. CDR3 length: 14 amino acids.

This clonotype was picked up one time. The V call is TRBV20-1, the J call TRBJ2-7; 9 bases align to TRBD1. Germline V CDR1 and CDR2: DFQATT, SNEGSKA (reference sequence). V trimming: 3 bases; J trimming: 7 bases; junction bases outside the gene matches: 13. This CDR3 has 15 amino acids. As DNA, the CDR3 is TGCAGTGCTAGGTCAATGGGACAGGGATTGGGGGAGCAGTACTTC. Translated, it gives CSARSMGQGLGEQYF.

The gene calls are TRBV14 and TRBJ2-3, with D unclear. The CDR3 has 13 amino acids. Between the trimmed V and J ends, which lost 0 bases and 5 bases, there was a span of 6 bases. Germline loops: CDR1 SGHDN, CDR2 FVKESK. The CDR3 loop reads CASSQDPQDTQYF. The CDR3 bases are TGTGCCAGCAGCCAAGACCCCCAAGATACGCAGTATTTT.

The chain links TRBV5-4 to TRBJ2-3, with TRBD2 identical over 8 bases. This CDR3 has 17 residues. Per the germline V gene, CDR1 is SGHNT and CDR2 is YYREEE (reference sequence). V was clipped by 5 bases and J by 0 bases; unmatched bases: 11. Written as DNA, the CDR3 is TGTGCCAGCAGACACCATCCCCGGGGGGGGAGCACAGATACGCAGTATTTT. Encoded protein: CASRHHPRGGSTDTQYF.

The chain recombines TRBV20-1 with TRBJ1-6, with TRBD1 as a possible D gene (5 bases). The CDR3 length is 15 residues. The V gene's germline CDR1 is DFQATT and CDR2 SNEGSKA (reference sequence). V gave up 3 bases and J gave up 4 bases, with 13 bases separating them. DNA for the CDR3: TGCAGTGCTAGGAGTGGGGGAGCGTATAATTCACCCCTCCACTTT. Its translation is CSARSGGAYNSPLHF.

This rearrangement joins TRBV11-2 to TRBJ2-7; D may be TRBD1 (6 bases). Per germline, CDR1 SGHAT and CDR2 FQNNGV. This CDR3 region has 13 residues. Trimming took 2 bases from V and 12 from J, leaving 17 bases between them. CDR3 coding DNA: TGTGCCAGCAGCTTAAACCAACAGGGACCGCCGTACTTC. Its translation is CASSLNQQGPPYF.

The chain couples TRBV6-5 to TRBJ2-7, with D maybe TRBD2 (5 bases). Trimming removed 5 bases at V and 7 bases at J, with 12 bases between. Looked up from germline, CDR1 is MNHEY and CDR2 is SVGAGI. CDR3 size: 12 residues. In DNA form, the CDR3 reads TGTGCCAGCAGTCCCTCGACGGGAGAGCAGTACTTC. Protein: CASSPSTGEQYF.

This clonotype was seen just once. The CDR3 nucleotides read TGCAGTGCTAGAGATCTCAAAGGACTAGCTACTGTAGGGGATGAGCAGTTCTTC. Translating it yields CSARDLKGLATVGDEQFF. This chain uses TRBV20-1 with TRBJ2-1; 8 nucleotides agree with TRBD2. Germline CDR1 reads DFQATT; CDR2 reads SNEGSKA (reference sequence). This CDR3 region has 18 residues. The ends lost 0 bases at V and 8 bases at J; junction bases unmatched: 18.

V is TRBV11-2 and J is TRBJ2-7; 9 bases are a match to TRBD1. Germline V gene data show CDR1 as SGHAT and CDR2 as FQNNGV. The V segment lost 4 bases and the J segment 6 bases; nucleotides outside the gene matches: 4. CDR3 size: 13 residues. CDR3 sequence (DNA): TGTGCCAGCAGCTCCGGGACAGGGAGCGAGCAGTACTTC. Translating gives CASSSGTGSEQYF.

This chain links TRBV28 with TRBJ2-7, with 10 nucleotides matching TRBD1. Unmatched junction bases numbered 9, after V lost 6 bases and J lost 1 base. CDR1 and CDR2 from the germline V gene are MDHEN and SYDVKM. This CDR3 is built from 16 residues. The CDR3 spells CASSAPGDRGSYEQYF. In nucleotides, the CDR3 is TGTGCCAGCAGCGCACCGGGGGACAGGGGATCCTACGAGCAGTACTTC. The full variable domain, rest sourced from reference TRBV28 and TRBJ2-7, is DVKVTQSSRYLVKRTGEKVFLECVQDMDHENMFWYRQDPGLGLRLIYFSYDVKMKEKGDIPEGYSVSREKKERFSLILESASTNQTSMYLCASSAPGDRGSYEQYFGPGTRLTVT.

This chain uses TRBV24-1 with TRBJ2-1; D possibly uses TRBD1 or TRBD2 (5 bases each). Germline-derived CDR1 and CDR2 are KGHDR and SFDVKD. The CDR3 runs to 16 residues. V was clipped by 3 bases and J by 5 bases, with 16 bases between them. The CDR3 region is CATSDPRGGEDNEQFF. Here the CDR3 DNA reads TGTGCCACCAGTGATCCCCGTGGGGGAGAGGACAATGAGCAGTTCTTC.

The chain recombines TRBV13 with TRBJ2-3; no definite D call. Trimming removed 2 bases from V and 6 bases from J, with 9 bases in between. Germline lookup yields CDR1 PRHDT and CDR2 FYEKMQ (reference sequence). The CDR3 totals 13 residues. The CDR3 sequence: CASSLQSSDTQYF. In DNA, the CDR3 is TGTGCCAGCAGCTTACAGAGTTCGGATACGCAGTATTTT.